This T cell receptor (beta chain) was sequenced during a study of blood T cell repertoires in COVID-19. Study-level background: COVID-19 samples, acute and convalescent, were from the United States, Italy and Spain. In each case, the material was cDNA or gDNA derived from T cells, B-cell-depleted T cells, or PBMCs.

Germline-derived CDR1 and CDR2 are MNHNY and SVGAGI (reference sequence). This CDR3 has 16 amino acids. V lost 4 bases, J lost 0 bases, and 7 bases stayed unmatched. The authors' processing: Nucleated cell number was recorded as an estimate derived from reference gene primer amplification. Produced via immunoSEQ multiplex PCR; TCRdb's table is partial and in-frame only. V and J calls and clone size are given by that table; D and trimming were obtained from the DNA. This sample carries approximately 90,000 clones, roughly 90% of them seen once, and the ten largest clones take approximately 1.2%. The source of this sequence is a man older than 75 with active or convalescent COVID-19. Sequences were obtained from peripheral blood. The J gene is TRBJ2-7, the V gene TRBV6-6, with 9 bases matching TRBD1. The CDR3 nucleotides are TGTGCCAGCAGTTTCAATCCGGGACAGGGCTCCTACGAGCAGTACTTC. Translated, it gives CASSFNPGQGSYEQYF.